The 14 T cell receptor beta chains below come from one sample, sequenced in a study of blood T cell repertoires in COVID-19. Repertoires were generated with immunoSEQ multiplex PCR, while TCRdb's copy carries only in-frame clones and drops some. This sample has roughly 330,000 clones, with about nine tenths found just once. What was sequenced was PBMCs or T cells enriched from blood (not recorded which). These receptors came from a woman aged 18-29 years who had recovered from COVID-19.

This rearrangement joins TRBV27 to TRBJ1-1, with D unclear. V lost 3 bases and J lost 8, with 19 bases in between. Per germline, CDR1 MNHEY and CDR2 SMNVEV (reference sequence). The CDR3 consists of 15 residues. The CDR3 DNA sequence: TGTGCCAGCAGTTTCATCGGGGTGAATGTGTTAGAAGCTTTCTTT. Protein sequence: CASSFIGVNVLEAFF.

The CDR3 DNA is TGTGCCAGCAGTTCCAGGGACAGCTACTATGGCTACACCTTC. This codes for CASSSRDSYYGYTF. V usage is TRBV27 and J usage is TRBJ1-2; 7 bases align to TRBD1. The germline V gene has CDR1 MNHEY and CDR2 SMNVEV (reference sequence). With 4 bases clipped from V and 3 bases from J, the junction kept 5 bases outside the gene matches. CDR3 length equals 14 residues.

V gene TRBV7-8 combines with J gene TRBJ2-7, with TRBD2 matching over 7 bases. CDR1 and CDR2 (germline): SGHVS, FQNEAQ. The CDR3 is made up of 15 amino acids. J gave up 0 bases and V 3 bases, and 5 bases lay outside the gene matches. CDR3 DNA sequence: TGTGCCAGCAGCTTGAGCGGGGCTAGCTCCTACGAGCAGTACTTC. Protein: CASSLSGASSYEQYF.

This chain's CDR3 is CASSLNGLVQSGEQFF. The CDR3 DNA reads TGTGCCAGCAGCTTAAACGGGCTCGTACAAAGCGGTGAGCAGTTCTTC. The chain employs TRBV11-3 and TRBJ2-1; the D gene is possibly TRBD2 (5 bases). Germline V gene data show CDR1 as SGHNT and CDR2 as YENEEA. The CDR3 covers 16 residues. Trimming left V 2 bases short and J 9 bases short, with 20 bases between.

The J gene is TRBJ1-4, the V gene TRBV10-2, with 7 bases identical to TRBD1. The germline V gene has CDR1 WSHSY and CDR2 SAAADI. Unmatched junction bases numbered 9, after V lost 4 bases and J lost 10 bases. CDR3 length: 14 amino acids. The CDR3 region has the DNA TGCGCCAGCAGTGCCTCGGGAAGGGGGCCAAAACTGTTTTTT. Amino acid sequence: CASSASGRGPKLFF.

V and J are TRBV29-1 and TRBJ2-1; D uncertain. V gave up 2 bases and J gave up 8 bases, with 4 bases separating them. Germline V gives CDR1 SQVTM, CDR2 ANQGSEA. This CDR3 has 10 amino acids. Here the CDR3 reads CSVEIYEQFF. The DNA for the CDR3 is TGCAGCGTTGAAATATATGAGCAGTTCTTC.

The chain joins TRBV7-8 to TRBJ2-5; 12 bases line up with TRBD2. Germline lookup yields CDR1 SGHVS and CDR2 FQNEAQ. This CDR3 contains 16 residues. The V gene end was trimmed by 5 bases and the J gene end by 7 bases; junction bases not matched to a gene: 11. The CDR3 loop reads CASSRAATSGRRTQYF. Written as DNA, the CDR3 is TGTGCCAGCAGCCGAGCGGCGACTAGCGGGAGAAGGACCCAGTACTTC.

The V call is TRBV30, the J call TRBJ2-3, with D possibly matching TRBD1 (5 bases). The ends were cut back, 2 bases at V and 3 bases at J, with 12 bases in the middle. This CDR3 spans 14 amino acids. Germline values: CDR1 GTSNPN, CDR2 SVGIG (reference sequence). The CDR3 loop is CAWSQGIPTDTQYF. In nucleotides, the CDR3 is TGTGCCTGGAGTCAGGGTATACCAACAGATACGCAGTATTTT.

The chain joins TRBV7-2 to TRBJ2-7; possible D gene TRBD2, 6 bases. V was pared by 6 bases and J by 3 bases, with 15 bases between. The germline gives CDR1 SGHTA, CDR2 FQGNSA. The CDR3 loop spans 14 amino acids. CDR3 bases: TGTGCCAGCAGTTCCTCGGAGGGAGACTACGAGCAGTACTTC. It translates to CASSSSEGDYEQYF.

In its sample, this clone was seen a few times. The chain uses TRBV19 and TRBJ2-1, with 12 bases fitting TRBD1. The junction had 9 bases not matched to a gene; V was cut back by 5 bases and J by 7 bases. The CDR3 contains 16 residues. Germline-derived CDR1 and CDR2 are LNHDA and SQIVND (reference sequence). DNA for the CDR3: TGTGCCAGTAGTCCCCGGGGACAGGGGGCAGAGAATGAGCAGTTCTTC. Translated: CASSPRGQGAENEQFF.

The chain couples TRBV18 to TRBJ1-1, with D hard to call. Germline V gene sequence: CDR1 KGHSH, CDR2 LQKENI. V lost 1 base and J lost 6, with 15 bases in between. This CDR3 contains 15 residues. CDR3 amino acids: CASSPRGGSPPEAFF. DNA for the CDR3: TGTGCCAGCTCACCACGGGGAGGATCTCCTCCTGAAGCTTTCTTT.

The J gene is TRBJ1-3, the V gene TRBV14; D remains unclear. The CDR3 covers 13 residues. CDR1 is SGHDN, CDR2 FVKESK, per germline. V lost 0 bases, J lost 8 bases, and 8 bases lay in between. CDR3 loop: CASSQDRMDTIYF. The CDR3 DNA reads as TGTGCCAGCAGCCAAGATAGAATGGACACCATATATTTT.

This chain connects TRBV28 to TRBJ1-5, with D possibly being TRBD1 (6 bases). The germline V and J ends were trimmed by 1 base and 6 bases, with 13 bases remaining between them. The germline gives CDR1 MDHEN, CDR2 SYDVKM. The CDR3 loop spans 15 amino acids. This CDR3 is CASSLLGAQGQPQHF. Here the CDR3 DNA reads TGTGCCAGCAGTTTATTGGGGGCTCAGGGTCAGCCCCAGCATTTT.

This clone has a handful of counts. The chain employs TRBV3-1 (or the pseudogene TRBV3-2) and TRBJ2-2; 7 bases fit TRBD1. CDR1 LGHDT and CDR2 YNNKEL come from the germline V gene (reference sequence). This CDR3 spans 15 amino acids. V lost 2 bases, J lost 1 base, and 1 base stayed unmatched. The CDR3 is CASSQHRGNTGELFF. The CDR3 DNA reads TGTGCCAGCAGCCAACACAGGGGGAACACCGGGGAGCTGTTTTTT.